This T cell receptor beta chain originates from a study of T cell changes during pregnancy in multiple sclerosis. This clone was detected once. Assay: immunoSEQ multiplex PCR; the TCRdb copy retains only in-frame clones and omits some. The sample lists roughly 53,000 clones, 85% to 95% occurring once. The clonotype originates from a female donor with multiple sclerosis, enrolled in a pregnancy study. Sequenced material: CD4+ T cells from peripheral blood mononuclear cells, taken in the third trimester of pregnancy.

CDR3 DNA: TGTGCCAGCAGATCTCGACTAGCCGCGACCTACGAGCAGTACTTC. Translating it yields CASRSRLAATYEQYF. V usage is TRBV6-5 and J usage is TRBJ2-7; the match to TRBD2 covers 7 bases. V was pared by 6 bases and J by 2 bases, with 10 bases of the junction left unmatched. Germline V gives CDR1 MNHEY, CDR2 SVGAGI. There are 15 residues in the CDR3.